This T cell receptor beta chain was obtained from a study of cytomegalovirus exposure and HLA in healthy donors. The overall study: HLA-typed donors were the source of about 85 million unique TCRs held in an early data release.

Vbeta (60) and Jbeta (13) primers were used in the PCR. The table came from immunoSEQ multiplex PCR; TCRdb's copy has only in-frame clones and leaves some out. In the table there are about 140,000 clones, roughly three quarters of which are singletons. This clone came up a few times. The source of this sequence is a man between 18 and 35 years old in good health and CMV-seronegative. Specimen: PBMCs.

CDR3 loop: CAWTRSSYNSPLHF. The DNA of the CDR3 is TGTGCCTGGACTCGGAGCTCCTATAATTCACCCCTCCACTTT. V usage is TRBV30 and J usage is TRBJ1-6; D call uncertain. This CDR3 region has 14 residues. Per germline, CDR1 GTSNPN and CDR2 SVGIG (reference sequence). Trimming left V 4 bases short and J 0 bases short, with 7 bases between.